The clone carrying this T cell receptor (beta chain) was detected only a few times. The antigen remains unidentified. Sequenced by immunoSEQ multiplex PCR; TCRdb stores in-frame clones only, minus some. The data show over 95,000 clones, nearly 90% seen once. V lost 5 bases, J lost 3 bases, and 4 bases lay in between. This CDR3 has 11 residues. CDR1 is SEHNR, CDR2 FQNEAQ, per germline (reference sequence). The data derive from a study of T cell responses to AZD1222 COVID-19 vaccine. General study points: Spike-specific TCR depth and breadth grew after two AZD1222 doses.

This clonotype was obtained from an adult in good health. The sequencing used peripheral blood, collected on day 0 of AZD1222 vaccination. V usage is TRBV7-9 and J usage is TRBJ1-1; D uncertain. DNA for the CDR3: TGTGCCAGCAGCGTAGACACTGAAGCTTTCTTT. It translates to CASSVDTEAFF. The full variable domain, with the rest looked up from reference TRBV7-9 and TRBJ1-1, is DTGVSQNPRHKITKRGQNVTFRCDPISEHNRLYWYRQTLGQGPEFLTYFQNEAQLEKSRLLSDRFSAERPKGSFSTLEIQRTEQGDSAMYLCASSVDTEAFFGQGTRLTVV.